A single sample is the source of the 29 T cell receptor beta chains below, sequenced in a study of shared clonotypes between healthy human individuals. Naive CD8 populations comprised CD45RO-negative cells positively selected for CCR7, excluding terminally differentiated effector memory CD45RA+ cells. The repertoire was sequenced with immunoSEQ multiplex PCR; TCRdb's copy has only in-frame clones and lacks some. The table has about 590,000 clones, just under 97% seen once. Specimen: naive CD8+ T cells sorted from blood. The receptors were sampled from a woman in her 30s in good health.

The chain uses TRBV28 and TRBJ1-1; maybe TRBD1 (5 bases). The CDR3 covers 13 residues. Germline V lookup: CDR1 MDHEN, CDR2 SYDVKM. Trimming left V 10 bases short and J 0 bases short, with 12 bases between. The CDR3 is CAIGGEMNTEAFF. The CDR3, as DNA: TGTGCCATCGGGGGGGAAATGAACACTGAAGCTTTCTTT.

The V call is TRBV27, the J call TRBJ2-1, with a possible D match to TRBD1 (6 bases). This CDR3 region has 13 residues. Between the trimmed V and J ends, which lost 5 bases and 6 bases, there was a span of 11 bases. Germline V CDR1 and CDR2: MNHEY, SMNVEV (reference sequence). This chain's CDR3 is CASSTDRFNEQFF. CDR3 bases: TGTGCCAGCAGTACGGACAGATTCAATGAGCAGTTCTTC.

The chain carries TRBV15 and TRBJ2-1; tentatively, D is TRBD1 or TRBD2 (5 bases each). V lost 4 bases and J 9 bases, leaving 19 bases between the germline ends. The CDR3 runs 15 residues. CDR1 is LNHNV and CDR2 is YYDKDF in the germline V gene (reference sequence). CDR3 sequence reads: CATSTGTEFYSEQFF. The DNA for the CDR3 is TGTGCCACCAGCACTGGGACCGAGTTTTATAGTGAGCAGTTCTTC.

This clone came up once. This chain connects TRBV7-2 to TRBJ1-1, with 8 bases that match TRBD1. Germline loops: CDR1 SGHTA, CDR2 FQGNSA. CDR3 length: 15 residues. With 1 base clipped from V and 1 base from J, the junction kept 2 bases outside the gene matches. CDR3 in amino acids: CASSLGTGRNTEAFF. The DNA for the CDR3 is TGTGCCAGCAGCTTAGGGACAGGGCGGAACACTGAAGCTTTCTTT.

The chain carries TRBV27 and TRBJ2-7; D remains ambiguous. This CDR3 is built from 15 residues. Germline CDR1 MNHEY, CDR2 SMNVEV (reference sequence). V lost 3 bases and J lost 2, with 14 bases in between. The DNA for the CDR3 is TGTGCCAGCAGTTTTTTGTTAGGCAGAGCCTACGAGCAGTACTTC. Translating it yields CASSFLLGRAYEQYF.

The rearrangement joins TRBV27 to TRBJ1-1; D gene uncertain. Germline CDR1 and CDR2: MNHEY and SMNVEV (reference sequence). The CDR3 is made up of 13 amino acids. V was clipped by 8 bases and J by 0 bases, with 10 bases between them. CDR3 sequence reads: CASQGFMNTEAFF. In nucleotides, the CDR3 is TGTGCCAGCCAAGGGTTCATGAACACTGAAGCTTTCTTT.

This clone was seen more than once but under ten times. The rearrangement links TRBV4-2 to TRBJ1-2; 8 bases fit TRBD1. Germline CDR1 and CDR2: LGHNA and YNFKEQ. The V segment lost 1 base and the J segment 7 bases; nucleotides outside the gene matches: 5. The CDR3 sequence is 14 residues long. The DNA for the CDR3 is TGTGCCAGCAGCCAAGGGACAGGGAAGGTTGGCTACACCTTC. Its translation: CASSQGTGKVGYTF.

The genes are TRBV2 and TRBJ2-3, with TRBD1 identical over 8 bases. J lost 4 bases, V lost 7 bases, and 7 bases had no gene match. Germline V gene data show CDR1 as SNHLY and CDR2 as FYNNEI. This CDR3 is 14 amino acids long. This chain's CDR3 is CASMEGQVPDTQYF. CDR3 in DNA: TGTGCCAGCATGGAGGGACAGGTCCCAGATACGCAGTATTTT.

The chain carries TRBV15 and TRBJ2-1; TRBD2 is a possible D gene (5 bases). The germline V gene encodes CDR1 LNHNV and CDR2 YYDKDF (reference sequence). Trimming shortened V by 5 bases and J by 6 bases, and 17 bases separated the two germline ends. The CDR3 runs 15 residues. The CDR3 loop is CATSAPGLITNEQFF. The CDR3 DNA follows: TGTGCCACCAGCGCCCCTGGACTGATTACCAATGAGCAGTTCTTC.

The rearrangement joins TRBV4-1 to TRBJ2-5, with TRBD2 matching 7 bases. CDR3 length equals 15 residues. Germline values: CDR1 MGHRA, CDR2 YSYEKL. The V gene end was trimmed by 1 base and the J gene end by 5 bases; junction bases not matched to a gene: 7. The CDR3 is CASSQVPSGRETQYF. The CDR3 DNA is TGCGCCAGCAGCCAAGTTCCTAGCGGACGGGAGACCCAGTACTTC.

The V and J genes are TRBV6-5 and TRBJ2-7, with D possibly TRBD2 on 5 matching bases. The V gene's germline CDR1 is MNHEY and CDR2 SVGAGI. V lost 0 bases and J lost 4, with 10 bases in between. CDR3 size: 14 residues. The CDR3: CASSYSERVYEQYF. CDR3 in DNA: TGTGCCAGCAGTTACTCAGAGAGGGTGTACGAGCAGTACTTC.

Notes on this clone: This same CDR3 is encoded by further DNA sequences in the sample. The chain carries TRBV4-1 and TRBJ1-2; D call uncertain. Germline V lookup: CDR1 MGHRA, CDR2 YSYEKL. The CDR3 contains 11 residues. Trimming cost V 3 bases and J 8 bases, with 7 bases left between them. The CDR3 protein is CASSQGYGYTF. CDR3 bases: TGCGCCAGCAGCCAGGGGTACGGCTACACCTTC.

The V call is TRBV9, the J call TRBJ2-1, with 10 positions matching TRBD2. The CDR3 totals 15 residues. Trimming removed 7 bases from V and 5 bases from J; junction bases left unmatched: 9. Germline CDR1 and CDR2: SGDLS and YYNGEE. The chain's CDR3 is CASWDGLAENNEQFF. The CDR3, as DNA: TGTGCCAGCTGGGATGGACTAGCGGAAAACAATGAGCAGTTCTTC.

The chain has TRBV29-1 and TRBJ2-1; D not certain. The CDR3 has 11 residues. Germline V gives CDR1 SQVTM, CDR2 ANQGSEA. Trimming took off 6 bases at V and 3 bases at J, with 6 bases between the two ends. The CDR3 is CSVRDYNEQFF. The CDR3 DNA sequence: TGCAGCGTCCGTGACTACAATGAGCAGTTCTTC.

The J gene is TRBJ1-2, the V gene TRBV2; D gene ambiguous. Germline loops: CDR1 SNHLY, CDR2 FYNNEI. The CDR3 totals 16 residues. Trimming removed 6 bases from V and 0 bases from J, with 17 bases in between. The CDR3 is CASSPVIGDTNYGYTF. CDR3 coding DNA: TGTGCCAGCAGCCCCGTAATCGGCGATACTAACTATGGCTACACCTTC.

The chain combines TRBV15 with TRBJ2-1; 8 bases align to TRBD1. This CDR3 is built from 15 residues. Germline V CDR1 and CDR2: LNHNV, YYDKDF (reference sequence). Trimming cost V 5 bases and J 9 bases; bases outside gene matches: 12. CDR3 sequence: CATSGQGAQAIEQFF. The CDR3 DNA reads TGTGCCACCAGCGGACAGGGAGCGCAAGCTATTGAGCAGTTCTTC. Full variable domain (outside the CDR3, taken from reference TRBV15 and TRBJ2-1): DAMVIQNPRYQVTQFGKPVTLSCSQTLNHNVMYWYQQKSSQAPKLLFHYYDKDFNNEADTPDNFQSRRPNTSFCFLDIRSPGLGDTAMYLCATSGQGAQAIEQFFGPGTRLTVL.

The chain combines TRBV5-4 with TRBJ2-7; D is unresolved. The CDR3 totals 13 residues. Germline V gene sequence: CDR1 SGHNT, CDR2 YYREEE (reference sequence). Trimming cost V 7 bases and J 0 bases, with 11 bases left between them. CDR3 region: CASRIGGSYEQYF. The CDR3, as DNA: TGTGCCAGCCGAATCGGCGGCTCCTACGAGCAGTACTTC.

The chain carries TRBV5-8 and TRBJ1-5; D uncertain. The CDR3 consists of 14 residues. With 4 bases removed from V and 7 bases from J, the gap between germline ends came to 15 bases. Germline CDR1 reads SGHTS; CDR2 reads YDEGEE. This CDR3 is CASSTRDLGQPQHF. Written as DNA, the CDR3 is TGTGCCAGCAGCACACGTGACCTGGGCCAGCCCCAGCATTTT.

This CDR3 is CASSQAEQTNQPQHF. For the CDR3, the DNA is TGTGCCAGCAGCCAAGCGGAACAGACCAATCAGCCCCAGCATTTT. This chain joins TRBV4-2 and TRBJ1-5; D uncertain. Germline V gene sequence: CDR1 LGHNA, CDR2 YNFKEQ. V lost 1 base and J lost 3, with 10 bases in between. This CDR3 is built from 15 residues.

As DNA, the CDR3 is TGTGCCAGCAGTTTTGGGATACAGGACACATACCAAGAGACCCAGTACTTC. Protein sequence: CASSFGIQDTYQETQYF. The chain combines TRBV28 with TRBJ2-5; tentatively, D is TRBD1 (5 bases). The length of the CDR3 is 17 residues. CDR1 and CDR2 from the germline V gene are MDHEN and SYDVKM. V was cut by 3 bases and J by 0 bases, with 17 bases left in between.

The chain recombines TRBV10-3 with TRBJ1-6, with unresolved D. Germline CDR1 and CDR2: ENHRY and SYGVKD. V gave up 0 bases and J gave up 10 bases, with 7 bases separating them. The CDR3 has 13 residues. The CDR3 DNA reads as TGTGCCATCAGTGAGTCTCTGGGCTCACCCCTCCACTTT. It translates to CAISESLGSPLHF.

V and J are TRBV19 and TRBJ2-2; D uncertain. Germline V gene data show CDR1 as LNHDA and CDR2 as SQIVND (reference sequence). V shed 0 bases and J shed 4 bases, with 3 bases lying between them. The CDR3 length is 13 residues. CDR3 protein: CASSIELTGELFF. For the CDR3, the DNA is TGTGCCAGTAGTATAGAACTCACCGGGGAGCTGTTTTTT.

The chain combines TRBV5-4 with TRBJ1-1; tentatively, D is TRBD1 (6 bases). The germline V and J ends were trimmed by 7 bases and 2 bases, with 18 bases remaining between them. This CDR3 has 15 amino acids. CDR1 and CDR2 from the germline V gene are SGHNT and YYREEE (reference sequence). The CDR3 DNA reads TGTGCCAGCCGGAGTAGGGGGGGAACCAACACTGAAGCTTTCTTT. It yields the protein CASRSRGGTNTEAFF.

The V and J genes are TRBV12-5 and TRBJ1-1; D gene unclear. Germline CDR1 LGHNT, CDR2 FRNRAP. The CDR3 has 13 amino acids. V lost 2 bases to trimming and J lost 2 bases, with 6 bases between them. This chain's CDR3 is CASGLSRNTEAFF. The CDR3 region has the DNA TGTGCTAGTGGTTTGTCCCGAAACACTGAAGCTTTCTTT.

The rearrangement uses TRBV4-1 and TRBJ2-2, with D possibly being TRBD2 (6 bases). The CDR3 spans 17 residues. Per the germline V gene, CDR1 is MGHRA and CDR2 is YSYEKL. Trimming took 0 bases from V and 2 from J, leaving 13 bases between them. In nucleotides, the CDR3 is TGCGCCAGCAGCCAAGATACGCTAGCGAAAAACACCGGGGAGCTGTTTTTT. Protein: CASSQDTLAKNTGELFF.

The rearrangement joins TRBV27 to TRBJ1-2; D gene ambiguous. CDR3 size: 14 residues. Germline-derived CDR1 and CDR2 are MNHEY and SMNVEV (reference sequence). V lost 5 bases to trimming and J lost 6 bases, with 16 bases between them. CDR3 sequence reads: CASSQDGFFDGYTF. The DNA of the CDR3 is TGTGCCAGCAGTCAGGACGGGTTTTTTGATGGCTACACCTTC.

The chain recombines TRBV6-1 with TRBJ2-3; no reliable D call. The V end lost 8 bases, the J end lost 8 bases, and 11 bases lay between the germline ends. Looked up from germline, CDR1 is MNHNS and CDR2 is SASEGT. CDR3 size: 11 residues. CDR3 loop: CASVSFGTQYF. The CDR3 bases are TGTGCCAGCGTCTCCTTCGGTACGCAGTATTTT.

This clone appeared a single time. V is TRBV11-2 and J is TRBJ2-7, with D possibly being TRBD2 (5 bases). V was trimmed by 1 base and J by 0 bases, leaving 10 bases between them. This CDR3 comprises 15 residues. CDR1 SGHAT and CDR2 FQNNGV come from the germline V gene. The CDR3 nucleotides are TGTGCCAGCAGCTTAGGCGTGGGGAGCTCCTACGAGCAGTACTTC. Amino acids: CASSLGVGSSYEQYF. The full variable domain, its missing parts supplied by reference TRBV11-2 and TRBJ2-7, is EAGVAQSPRYKIIEKRQSVAFWCNPISGHATLYWYQQILGQGPKLLIQFQNNGVVDDSQLPKDRFSAERLKGVDSTLKIQPAKLEDSAVYLCASSLGVGSSYEQYFGPGTRLTVT.

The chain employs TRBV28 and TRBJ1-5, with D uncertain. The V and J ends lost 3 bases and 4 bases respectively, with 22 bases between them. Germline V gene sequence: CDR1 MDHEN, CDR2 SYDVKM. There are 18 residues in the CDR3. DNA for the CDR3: TGTGCCAGCAGTTTTGACTGGTCACGCAGCCTCGCAAATCAGCCCCAGCATTTT. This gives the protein CASSFDWSRSLANQPQHF.